The 15 T cell receptor beta chains below were found in one sample sequenced in a study of somatic mutations in cytotoxic T cells in rheumatoid arthritis. Sequencing was performed with immunoSEQ multiplex PCR; in TCRdb, only in-frame clones are kept and a portion is missing. The repertoire consists of around 16,000 clones, with about 77% occurring once and the leading ten covering under 20%. The sample consisted of CD8+ T cells sorted from blood. The receptor set was obtained from an adult with rheumatoid arthritis.

This clone was counted once. V gene TRBV4-2 combines with J gene TRBJ2-1; 8 bases align to TRBD1. Germline V CDR1 and CDR2: LGHNA, YNFKEQ. The CDR3 totals 17 residues. V lost 6 bases, J lost 9 bases, and 19 bases stayed unmatched. This CDR3 is CASRGTGVLTRPPEQFF. In DNA form, the CDR3 reads TGTGCCAGCAGAGGGACAGGCGTCCTTACCAGACCCCCTGAGCAGTTCTTC.

The chain recombines TRBV5-4 with TRBJ2-7; no clear D. The V and J ends lost 2 bases and 3 bases respectively, with 18 bases between them. The germline gives CDR1 SGHNT, CDR2 YYREEE (reference sequence). This CDR3 spans 16 amino acids. The CDR3 DNA reads TGTGCCAGCAGCTTAACTTTAACACAAATAGGCTACGAGCAGTACTTC. Amino acids: CASSLTLTQIGYEQYF.

The chain uses TRBV7-9 and TRBJ1-5; D gene ambiguous. CDR1 and CDR2 (germline): SEHNR, FQNEAQ (reference sequence). The CDR3 spans 14 residues. V was trimmed by 2 bases and J by 4 bases, leaving 9 bases between them. CDR3 nucleotides: TGTGCCAGCAGCTTACAGGATGGAAATCAGCCCCAGCATTTT. This codes for CASSLQDGNQPQHF.

The DNA for the CDR3 is TGCAGCGTGACCGAGTCAGGGTCCTACTATGGCTACACCTTC. Protein: CSVTESGSYYGYTF. The genes are TRBV29-1 and TRBJ1-2, with TRBD1 as a possible D gene (5 bases). With 6 bases removed from V and 3 bases from J, the gap between germline ends came to 17 bases. Germline CDR1 and CDR2: SQVTM and ANQGSEA. This CDR3 contains 14 residues.

The gene calls are TRBV7-9 and TRBJ1-2; TRBD1 is a possible D gene (5 bases). The CDR3 totals 17 residues. The V gene lost 6 bases and the J gene lost 3 bases, with 23 bases spanning the gap. The V gene's germline CDR1 is SEHNR and CDR2 FQNEAQ (reference sequence). In nucleotides, the CDR3 is TGTGCCAGCAGTCCCTCGCCAGGGCAGAAGCTCGACTATGGCTACACCTTC. Encoded protein: CASSPSPGQKLDYGYTF.

This chain links TRBV7-9 with TRBJ2-3; maybe TRBD2 (6 bases). Germline V lookup: CDR1 SEHNR, CDR2 FQNEAQ (reference sequence). This CDR3 region has 15 residues. Trimming left V 2 bases short and J 0 bases short, with 9 bases between. The CDR3 sequence: CASSLRAGSTDTQYF. As DNA, the CDR3 is TGTGCCAGCAGCTTAAGGGCGGGGAGCACAGATACGCAGTATTTT.

The J gene is TRBJ2-7, the V gene TRBV6-1, with D perhaps TRBD2 (5 bases). The CDR3 is 15 amino acids. In germline, CDR1 is MNHNS, CDR2 SASEGT. V gave up 1 base and J gave up 1 base, with 11 bases separating them. The CDR3 coding sequence is TGTGCCAGCAGTGAAGTTTACTGGACTTCCTACGAGCAGTACTTC. This sequence encodes CASSEVYWTSYEQYF.

This chain links TRBV30 with TRBJ1-4; D is uncertain. V dropped 0 bases and J dropped 6 bases, with 5 bases sitting between them. The germline V gene has CDR1 GTSNPN and CDR2 SVGIG (reference sequence). CDR3 length: 12 amino acids. In DNA form, the CDR3 reads TGTGCCTGGAGTGTACTAGATGAAAAACTGTTTTTT. Amino acid sequence: CAWSVLDEKLFF.

This clone was picked up one time. J is TRBJ1-2 and V is TRBV20-1, with D hard to call. With 1 base removed from V and 7 bases from J, the gap between germline ends came to 7 bases. Germline V CDR1 and CDR2: DFQATT, SNEGSKA (reference sequence). The CDR3 consists of 11 residues. The CDR3 is CSARGMSGYTF. The DNA of the CDR3 is TGCAGTGCTAGAGGAATGAGTGGCTACACCTTC.

This clone occurred a few times. Written as DNA, the CDR3 is TGTGCCAGCAGCCCACGCGGGGTTGAGCAGTTCTTC. It encodes CASSPRGVEQFF. The chain couples TRBV5-6 to TRBJ2-1, with a weak D call TRBD2 (6 bases). Germline values: CDR1 SGHDT, CDR2 YYEEEE. V lost 4 bases, J lost 9 bases, and 11 bases lay in between. The CDR3 totals 12 residues.

The rearrangement links TRBV10-3 to TRBJ1-1; 8 bases line up with TRBD1. Germline lookup yields CDR1 ENHRY and CDR2 SYGVKD. The CDR3 loop spans 13 amino acids. The V gene end was trimmed by 7 bases and the J gene end by 4 bases; junction bases not matched to a gene: 5. Here the CDR3 DNA reads TGTGCCATCACCGAGGACAGGGCCACTGAAGCTTTCTTT. Its protein product is CAITEDRATEAFF.

The chain recombines TRBV9 with TRBJ2-7; 8 bases are shared with TRBD2. After removal of 5 bases from V and 4 bases from J, the junction contained 11 bases not matched to a gene. The CDR3 contains 15 residues. CDR1 is SGDLS and CDR2 is YYNGEE in the germline V gene. CDR3 sequence reads: CASSPTGTSVYEQYF. In DNA, the CDR3 is TGTGCCAGCAGTCCCACCGGGACTAGTGTTTACGAGCAGTACTTC.

V usage is TRBV9 and J usage is TRBJ1-1, with D unclear. Trimming removed 0 bases from V and 5 bases from J, with 5 bases in between. CDR3 length: 12 residues. Germline values: CDR1 SGDLS, CDR2 YYNGEE. This CDR3 reads CASSVGDTEAFF. CDR3 bases: TGTGCCAGCAGCGTAGGGGATACTGAAGCTTTCTTT.

The gene calls are TRBV13 and TRBJ1-4; TRBD1 matches at 7 bases. V shed 4 bases and J 9 bases; nucleotides not matched to a gene: 11. The CDR3 is 15 residues long. CDR1 PRHDT and CDR2 FYEKMQ come from the germline V gene (reference sequence). The CDR3 loop is CASSSFDRDTKKLFF. In DNA form, the CDR3 reads TGTGCCAGCAGCTCCTTCGACAGGGATACAAAAAAACTGTTTTTT.

This rearrangement joins TRBV11-2 to TRBJ2-7; D is uncertain. The CDR3 runs to 12 residues. The ends were cut back, 1 base at V and 3 bases at J, with 4 bases in the middle. Germline-derived CDR1 and CDR2 are SGHAT and FQNNGV. Here the CDR3 DNA reads TGTGCCAGCAGCTTAGCCGACTACGAGCAGTACTTC. Translating it yields CASSLADYEQYF.